The present T cell receptor beta chain was sequenced within a study of T cell changes during pregnancy in multiple sclerosis. Repertoires were generated with immunoSEQ multiplex PCR, while TCRdb's copy carries only in-frame clones and drops some. The table lists fewer than 60,000 clones, roughly 90% of them singletons, with approximately 0.6% in the top ten. CDR3 length: 14 amino acids. The trim removed 4 bases at V and 4 bases at J, leaving 5 bases unmatched. Per the germline V gene, CDR1 is SGDLS and CDR2 is YYNGEE. The clonotype originates from a female donor with multiple sclerosis, enrolled in a pregnancy study. This sample comprised CD4+ T cells from peripheral blood mononuclear cells, obtained after pregnancy. The V and J genes are TRBV9 and TRBJ2-7; 10 bases line up with TRBD1. The CDR3 region is CASSPPGQGYEQYF. The CDR3 bases are TGTGCCAGCAGCCCTCCGGGACAGGGGTACGAGCAGTACTTC.